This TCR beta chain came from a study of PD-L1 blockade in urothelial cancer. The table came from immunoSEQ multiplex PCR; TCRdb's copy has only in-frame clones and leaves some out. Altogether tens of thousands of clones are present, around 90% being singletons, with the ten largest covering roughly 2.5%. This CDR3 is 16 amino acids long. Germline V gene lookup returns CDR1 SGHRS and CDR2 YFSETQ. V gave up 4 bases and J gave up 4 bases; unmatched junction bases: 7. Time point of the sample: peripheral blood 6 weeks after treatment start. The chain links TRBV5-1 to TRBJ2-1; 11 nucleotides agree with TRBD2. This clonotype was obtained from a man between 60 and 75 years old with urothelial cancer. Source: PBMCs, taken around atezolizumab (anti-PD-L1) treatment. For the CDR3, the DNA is TGCGCCAGCAGCCCGGGGGGGACTAGCGGTTACAATGAGCAGTTCTTC. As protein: CASSPGGTSGYNEQFF.